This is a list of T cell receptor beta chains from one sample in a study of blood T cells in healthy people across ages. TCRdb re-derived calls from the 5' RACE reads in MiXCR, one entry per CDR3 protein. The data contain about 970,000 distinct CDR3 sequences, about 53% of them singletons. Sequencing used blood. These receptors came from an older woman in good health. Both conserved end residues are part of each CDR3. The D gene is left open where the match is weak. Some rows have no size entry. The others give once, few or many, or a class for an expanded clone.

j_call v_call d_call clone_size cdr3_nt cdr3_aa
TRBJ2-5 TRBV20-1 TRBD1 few TGCAGTGCTCCTCGGGACAGGGGTTTTCGGGAGACCCAGTACTTC CSAPRDRGFRETQYF
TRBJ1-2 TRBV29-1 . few TGCAGCGTTGAAGATCCTTCTGTCTCGCAGGGCTACACCTTC CSVEDPSVSQGYTF
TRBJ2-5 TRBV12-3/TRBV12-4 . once TGTGCCAGCAATGGAGGGCCGAGTGAGACCCAGTACTTC CASNGGPSETQYF
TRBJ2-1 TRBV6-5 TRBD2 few TGTGCCAGCAGTTACTCGACTAGCGGGAGAGGGTCCTACAATGAGCAGTTCTTC CASSYSTSGRGSYNEQFF
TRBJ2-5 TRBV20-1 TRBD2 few TGCAGTGCTAGAGACAGCGGGAGAGGTCAAGAGACCCAGTACTTC CSARDSGRGQETQYF
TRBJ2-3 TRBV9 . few TGTGCCAGCAGCGTTTCCGGGGGTAATACAGATACGCAGTATTTT CASSVSGGNTDTQYF
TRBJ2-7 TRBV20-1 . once TGCAGTGCTAGTTCTCTAGGGTCTTCCGGCGGCTCTGGAGGTTACGAGCAGTACTTC CSASSLGSSGGSGGYEQYF
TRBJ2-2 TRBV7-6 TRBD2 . TGTGCCAGCAGTCCCTCCCTTAGCGGGAGGGCGGACACCGGGGAGCTGTTTTTT CASSPSLSGRADTGELFF
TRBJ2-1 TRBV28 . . TGTGCCAGCAGAACTAACGGGACACACAATGAGCAGTTCTTC CASRTNGTHNEQFF
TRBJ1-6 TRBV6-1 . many TGTGCCAGCAGTGAAAATTCACCCCTCCACTTT CASSENSPLHF
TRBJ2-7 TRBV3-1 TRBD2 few TGTGCCAGCAGCGAAGACGGACTAGCTAGCTCCTACGAGCAGTACTTC CASSEDGLASSYEQYF
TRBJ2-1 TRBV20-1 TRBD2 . TGCAGTGCTAGAGATGATGGCGGGAGGCTGAATGAGCAGTTCTTC CSARDDGGRLNEQFF
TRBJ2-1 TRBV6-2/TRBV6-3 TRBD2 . TGTGCCAGCAATCCCCAGGCGGGAGGGCCGGGGAATGAGCAGTTCTTC CASNPQAGGPGNEQFF
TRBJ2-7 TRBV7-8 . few TGTGCCAGCAGCCCGACGGACAATGAGCAGTACTTC CASSPTDNEQYF
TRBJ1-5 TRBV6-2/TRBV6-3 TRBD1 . TGTGCCAGCAGAACAGGGGAGTATCAGCCCCAGCATTTT CASRTGEYQPQHF
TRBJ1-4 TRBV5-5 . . TGTGCCGGCAGCCCAGGACCGGATGAAAAACTGTTTTTT CAGSPGPDEKLFF
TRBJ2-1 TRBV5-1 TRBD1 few TGCGCCAGCAGCTTGGGGGACAGGTACAATGAGCAGTTCTTC CASSLGDRYNEQFF
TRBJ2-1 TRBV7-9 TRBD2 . TGTGCCAGCAGCCCTGATAGCGGGAGGGCTGGTAATGAGCAGTTCTTC CASSPDSGRAGNEQFF
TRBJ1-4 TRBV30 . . TGTGCCTGGGGGCAGGGGATAGGAGAAAAACTGTTTTTT CAWGQGIGEKLFF
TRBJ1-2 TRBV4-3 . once TGCGCCAGCAGCCAGGGGAACCAGCACTATGGCTACACCTTC CASSQGNQHYGYTF
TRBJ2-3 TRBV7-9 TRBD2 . TGTGCCAGCAGCCTTGCGCGGGAGGGCCGAGATACGCAGTATTTT CASSLAREGRDTQYF
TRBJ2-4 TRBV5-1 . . TGCGCCAGCAGCTCCGACGGGGGAAGTGGAAACATTCAGTACTTC CASSSDGGSGNIQYF
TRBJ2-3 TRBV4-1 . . TGCGCCAGCAGCCAATACCACGCGTCCGTCGGATACACAGATACGCAGTATTTT CASSQYHASVGYTDTQYF
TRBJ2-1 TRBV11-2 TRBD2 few TGTGCCAGCAGCTCCCAAAGCACTAGCGGGAAAGGTGAGCAGTTCTTC CASSSQSTSGKGEQFF
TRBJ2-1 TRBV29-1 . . TGCAGCGCCATGGACAGCTGGCATGAGCAGTTCTTC CSAMDSWHEQFF
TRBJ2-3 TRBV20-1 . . TGCAGTGCCAACCGCCTCGGGGCAGGATTCCCCCTTCGGGATACGCAGTATTTT CSANRLGAGFPLRDTQYF
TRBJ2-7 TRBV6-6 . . TGTGCCAGCAGTCCCTTGGACAGAAGGACCTACGAGCAGTACTTC CASSPLDRRTYEQYF
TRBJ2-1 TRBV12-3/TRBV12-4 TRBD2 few TGTGCCAGCAGTCCATCCGGACTAGCGGACTACAATGAGCAGTTCTTC CASSPSGLADYNEQFF
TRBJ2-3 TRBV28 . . TGTGCCAGCAGTTTATATAGCGGAGAACCCGCAGATACGCAGTATTTT CASSLYSGEPADTQYF
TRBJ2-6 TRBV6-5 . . TGTGCCAGCAGTTACAAGGGAGGCAGGGTAGACTCTGGGGCCAACGTCCTGACTTTC CASSYKGGRVDSGANVLTF
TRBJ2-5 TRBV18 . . TGTGCCAGCTCACCCTTAGGGGGGAATGAGCAGTACTTC CASSPLGGNEQYF
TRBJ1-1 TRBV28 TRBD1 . TGTGCCAGCAGTGGCCGGGACAGGGGTCCTTCGGGAGCTTTCTTT CASSGRDRGPSGAFF
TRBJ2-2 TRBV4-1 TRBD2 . TGCGCCAGCAGCCAAGATTCCTGGCTAGCGGGAGCGCTGTTTTTT CASSQDSWLAGALFF
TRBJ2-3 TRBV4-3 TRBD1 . TGCGCCAGCAGCCGAGACGCGGGACAGGGTTCAGATACGCAGTATTTT CASSRDAGQGSDTQYF
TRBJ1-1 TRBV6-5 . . TGTGCCAGCAGTTACTCTTTGGGGCAGGGCACTGAAGCTTTCTTT CASSYSLGQGTEAFF
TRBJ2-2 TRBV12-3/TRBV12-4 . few TGTGCCAGCAGTTTACAGGCAGCGAACACCGGGGAGCTGTTTTTT CASSLQAANTGELFF
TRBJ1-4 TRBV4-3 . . TGCGCCAGCAGCCATGGGGGGGGGACATCAGAAAAACTGTTTTTT CASSHGGGTSEKLFF
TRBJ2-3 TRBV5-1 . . TGCGCCAGCAGCAGGACAAGGGGAACAGATACGCAGTATTTT CASSRTRGTDTQYF
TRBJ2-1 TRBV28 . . TGTGCCAGCAGGCCCGGTGGGGTTGAGTCCTACAATGAGCAGTTCTTC CASRPGGVESYNEQFF
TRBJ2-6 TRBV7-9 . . TGTGCCAGCACCCTCTACAGGGCCAACGTCCTGACTTTC CASTLYRANVLTF
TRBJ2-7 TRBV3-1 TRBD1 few TGTGCCAGCAGCCAAGATCCAGGACAGGTCTCCTACGAGCAGTACTTC CASSQDPGQVSYEQYF
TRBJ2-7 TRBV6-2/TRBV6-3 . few TGTGCCAGTATCTCAGGGGGGAGTCTCTACTACGAGCAGTACTTC CASISGGSLYYEQYF
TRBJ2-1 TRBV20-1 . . TGCAGTGCTGATTCTACTTCAGCCCGCGGACACAATGAGCAGTTCTTC CSADSTSARGHNEQFF
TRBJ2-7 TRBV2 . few TGTGCCAGCAGTGATTCCATGCAGGTGTCCTACGAGCAGTACTTC CASSDSMQVSYEQYF
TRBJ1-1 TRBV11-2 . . TGTGCCAGCAGCTTAAATTCGGGGAGCGGAGCGGCGAACACTGAAGCTTTCTTT CASSLNSGSGAANTEAFF
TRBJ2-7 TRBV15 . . TGTGCCACCAGCAGAGGACAGTGGGCTTCCTACGAGCAGTACTTC CATSRGQWASYEQYF
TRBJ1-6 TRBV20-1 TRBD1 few TGCAGTGCTAGAGTAGGGGGCGAGTCTATTAATTCACCCCTCCACTTT CSARVGGESINSPLHF
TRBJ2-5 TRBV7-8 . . TGTGCCAGCAGCTTATGGGGCGAGTCCGCGGAGACCCAGTACTTC CASSLWGESAETQYF
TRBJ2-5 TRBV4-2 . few TGTGCCAGCAGCAGACAGTTAGCGGCAGAGGGGGAGGAGACCCAGTACTTC CASSRQLAAEGEETQYF
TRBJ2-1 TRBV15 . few TGTGCCACCAGCAAGACAGGGTTCACTAGCCTCAATGAGCAGTTCTTC CATSKTGFTSLNEQFF
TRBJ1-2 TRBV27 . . TGTGCCAGCAGTTTCGGTGGGTCAGGGTACTATGGCTACACCTTC CASSFGGSGYYGYTF
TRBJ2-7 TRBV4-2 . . TGTGCCAGCAGCCAAGATTTGGCTAGCGTTATCTCCGACGAGCAGTACTTC CASSQDLASVISDEQYF
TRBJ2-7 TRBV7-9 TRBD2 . TGTGCCAGCAGACCTGGATCGAGTCCCGGCGGGAGCACCTACGAGCAGTACTTC CASRPGSSPGGSTYEQYF
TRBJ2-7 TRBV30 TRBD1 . TGTGCCTACACAGGGGGCGCGTCTCTCTACGAGCAGTACTTC CAYTGGASLYEQYF
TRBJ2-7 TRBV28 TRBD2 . TGTGCCAGCAGTTTAAAAACTAGCGGAGTTTACGAGCAGTACTTC CASSLKTSGVYEQYF
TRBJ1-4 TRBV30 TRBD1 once TGTGCCTGGAGTGAAACCGGGACAGGGGAAAAACTGTTTTTT CAWSETGTGEKLFF
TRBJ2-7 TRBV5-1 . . TGCGCCAGCAGCCACGATCTAGGAGCCTACGAGCAGTACTTC CASSHDLGAYEQYF
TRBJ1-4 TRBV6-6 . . TGTGCCAGCAGCTACGGCGGTAGGGGAGAAAAACTGTTTTTT CASSYGGRGEKLFF
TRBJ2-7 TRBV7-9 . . TGTGCCAGCAGCCTGTCTGTGGGTCTCCCCGAGCAGTACTTC CASSLSVGLPEQYF
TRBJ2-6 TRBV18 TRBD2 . TGTGCCAGCTCACCGAGCTCACTAGCGCCGAGCTCTGGGGCCAACGTCCAGACTTTC CASSPSSLAPSSGANVQTF